This is a list of T cell receptor beta chains from one sample in a study of monozygotic twins with inflammatory bowel disease. TCRdb reanalyzed the 5' RACE reads and collapses them to one entry per CDR3 protein, without DNA. With around 140,000 distinct CDR3 sequences in the sample, the ten largest clones hold 2% to 2.5%. Sequencing was performed on blood. These receptors came from a human donor with ulcerative colitis or Crohn's disease, or a healthy co-twin of an affected twin (not recorded which). Both conserved end residues are part of each CDR3.

TRBV6-5	TRBJ2-5	CASSFPSGTQETQYF
TRBV7-9	TRBJ2-2	CASRPQTGLNTGELFF
TRBV4-3	TRBJ2-3	CASSAGLAGGVADTQYF
TRBV7-3	TRBJ2-2	CASSVTGTSTGELFF
TRBV9	TRBJ2-1	CASSVGWGVRYNEQFF
TRBV5-1	TRBJ1-1	CASKEGAGAGAEAFF
TRBV7-3	TRBJ2-3	CASSLMAGAGGAQYF
TRBV28	TRBJ2-1	CASSLSGGDSSYNEQFF
TRBV12-3/TRBV12-4	TRBJ1-5	CASSTTGRAQPQHF
TRBV4-2	TRBJ2-1	CASSQERLAEYNEQFF
TRBV7-3	TRBJ2-2	CASSLRDSYTGELFF
TRBV7-2	TRBJ2-3	CASSFGLGADMQYF
TRBV30	TRBJ1-6	CAWSFYSPTGSPLHF
TRBV20-1	TRBJ1-5	CSARVTANQPQHF
TRBV5-6	TRBJ2-1	CASSSGGPYNEQFF
TRBV24-1	TRBJ1-2	CATSGGLPYGYTF
TRBV6-1	TRBJ2-1	CASGLAGGPSYNEQFF
TRBV7-2	TRBJ2-7	CASSSQGGPYEQYF
TRBV20-1	TRBJ1-3	CSASDLLRGHNTIYF
TRBV6-5	TRBJ2-5	CASSSDAGETQYF
TRBV25-1	TRBJ1-2	CAARAPTNYGYTF
TRBV5-1	TRBJ1-1	CASSWMTENTEAFF